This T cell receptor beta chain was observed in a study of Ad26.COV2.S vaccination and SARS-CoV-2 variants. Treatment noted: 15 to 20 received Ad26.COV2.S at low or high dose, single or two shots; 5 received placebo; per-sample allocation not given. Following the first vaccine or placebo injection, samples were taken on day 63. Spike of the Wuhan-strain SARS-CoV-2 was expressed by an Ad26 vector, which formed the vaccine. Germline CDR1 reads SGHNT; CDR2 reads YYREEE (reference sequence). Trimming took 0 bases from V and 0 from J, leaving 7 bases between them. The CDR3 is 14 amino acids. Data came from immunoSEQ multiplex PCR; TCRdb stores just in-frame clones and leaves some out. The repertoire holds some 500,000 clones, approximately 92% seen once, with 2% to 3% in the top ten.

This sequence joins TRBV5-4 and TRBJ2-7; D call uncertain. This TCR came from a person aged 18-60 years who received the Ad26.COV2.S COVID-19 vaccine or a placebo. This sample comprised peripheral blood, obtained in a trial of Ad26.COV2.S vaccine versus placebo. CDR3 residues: CASSLGISSYEQYF. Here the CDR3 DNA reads TGTGCCAGCAGCTTGGGCATCAGCTCCTACGAGCAGTACTTC.